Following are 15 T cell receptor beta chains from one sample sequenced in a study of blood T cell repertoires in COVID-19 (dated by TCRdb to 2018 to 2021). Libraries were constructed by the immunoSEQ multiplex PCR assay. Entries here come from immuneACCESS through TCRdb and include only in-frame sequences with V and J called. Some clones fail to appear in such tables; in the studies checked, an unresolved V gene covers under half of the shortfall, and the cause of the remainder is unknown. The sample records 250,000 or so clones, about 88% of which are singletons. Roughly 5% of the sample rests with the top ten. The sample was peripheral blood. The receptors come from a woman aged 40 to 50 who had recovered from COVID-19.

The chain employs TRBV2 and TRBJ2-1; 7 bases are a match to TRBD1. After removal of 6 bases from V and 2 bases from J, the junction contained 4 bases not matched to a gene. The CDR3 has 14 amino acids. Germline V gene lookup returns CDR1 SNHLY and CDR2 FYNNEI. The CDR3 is CASSDRVTYNEQFF. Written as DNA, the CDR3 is TGTGCCAGCAGCGACAGGGTCACCTACAATGAGCAGTTCTTC.

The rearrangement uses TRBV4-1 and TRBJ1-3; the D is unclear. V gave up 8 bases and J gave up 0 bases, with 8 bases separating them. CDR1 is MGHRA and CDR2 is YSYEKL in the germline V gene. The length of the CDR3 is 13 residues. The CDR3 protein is CASGHTSGNTIYF. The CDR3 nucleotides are TGCGCCAGCGGGCACACCTCTGGAAACACCATATATTTT.

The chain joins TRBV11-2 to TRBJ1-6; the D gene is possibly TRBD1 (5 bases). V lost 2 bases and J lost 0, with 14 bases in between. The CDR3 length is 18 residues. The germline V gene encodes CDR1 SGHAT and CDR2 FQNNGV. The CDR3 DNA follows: TGTGCCAGCAGCTTATCGACAGATGGAAGCTCCTATAATTCACCCCTCCACTTT. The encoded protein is CASSLSTDGSSYNSPLHF.

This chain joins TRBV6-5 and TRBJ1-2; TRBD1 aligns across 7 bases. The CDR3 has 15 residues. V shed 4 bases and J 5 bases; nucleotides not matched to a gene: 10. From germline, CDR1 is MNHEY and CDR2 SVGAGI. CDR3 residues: CASSSSSGRGYGYTF. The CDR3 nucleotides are TGTGCCAGCAGTTCCTCCAGCGGCAGGGGGTATGGCTACACCTTC.

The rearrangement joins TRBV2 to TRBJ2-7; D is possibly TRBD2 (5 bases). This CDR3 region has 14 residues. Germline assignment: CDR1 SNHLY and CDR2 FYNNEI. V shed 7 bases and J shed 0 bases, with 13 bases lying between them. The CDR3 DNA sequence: TGTGCCAGCATGTCGGACTCCGGCTCCTACGAGCAGTACGTC. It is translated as CASMSDSGSYEQYV.

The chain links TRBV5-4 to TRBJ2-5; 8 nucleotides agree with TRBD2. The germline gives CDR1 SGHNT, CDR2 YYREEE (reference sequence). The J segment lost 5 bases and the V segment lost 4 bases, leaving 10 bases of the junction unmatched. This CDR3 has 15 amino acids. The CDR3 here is CASSHAGGGRETQYF. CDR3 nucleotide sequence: TGTGCCAGCAGCCATGCCGGGGGGGGGCGGGAGACCCAGTACTTC.

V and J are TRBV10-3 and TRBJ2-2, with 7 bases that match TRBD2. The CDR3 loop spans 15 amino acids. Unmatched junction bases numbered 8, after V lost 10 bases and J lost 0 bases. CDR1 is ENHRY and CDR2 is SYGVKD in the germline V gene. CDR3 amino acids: CATHPSGANTGELFF. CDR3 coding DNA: TGTGCCACCCATCCTAGCGGCGCGAACACCGGGGAGCTGTTTTTT.

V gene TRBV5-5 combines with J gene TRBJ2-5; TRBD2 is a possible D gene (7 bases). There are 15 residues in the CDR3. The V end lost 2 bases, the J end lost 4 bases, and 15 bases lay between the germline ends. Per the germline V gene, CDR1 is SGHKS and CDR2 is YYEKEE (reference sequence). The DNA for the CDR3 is TGTGCCAGCAGCTTATGGGCGGGGGCGGGAGAGACCCAGTACTTC. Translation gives CASSLWAGAGETQYF.

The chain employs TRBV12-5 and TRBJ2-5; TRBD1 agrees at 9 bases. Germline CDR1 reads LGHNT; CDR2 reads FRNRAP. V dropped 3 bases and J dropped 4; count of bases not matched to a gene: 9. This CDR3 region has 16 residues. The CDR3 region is CASGLSGTGPAETQYF. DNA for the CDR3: TGTGCTAGTGGTTTATCCGGGACAGGGCCGGCAGAGACCCAGTACTTC.

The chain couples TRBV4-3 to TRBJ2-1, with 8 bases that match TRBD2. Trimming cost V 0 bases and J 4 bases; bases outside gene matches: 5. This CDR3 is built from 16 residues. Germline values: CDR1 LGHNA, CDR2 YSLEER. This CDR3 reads CASSQDDPGGYNEQFF. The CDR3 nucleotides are TGCGCCAGCAGCCAAGATGACCCGGGAGGGTACAATGAGCAGTTCTTC.

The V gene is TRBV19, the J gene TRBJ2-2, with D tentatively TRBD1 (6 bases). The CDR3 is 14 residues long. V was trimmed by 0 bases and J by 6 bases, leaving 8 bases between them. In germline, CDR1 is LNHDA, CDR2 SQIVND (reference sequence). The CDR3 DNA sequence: TGTGCCAGTAGTATAGACAGGGGCTCCGGGGAGCTGTTTTTT. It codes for CASSIDRGSGELFF.

CDR3 loop: CASRQGGTGSLTDTQYF. CDR3 DNA: TGTGCCAGCAGACAGGGTGGGACAGGGTCTCTTACAGATACGCAGTATTTT. V is TRBV2 and J is TRBJ2-3, with 9 bases identical to TRBD1. CDR3 size: 17 residues. Trimming removed 6 bases from V and 3 bases from J; junction bases left unmatched: 13. The germline V gene encodes CDR1 SNHLY and CDR2 FYNNEI.

CDR3: CASSIVGEILTLHF. As DNA, the CDR3 is TGTGCCAGTAGTATCGTCGGGGAAATCTTAACCCTCCACTTT. The chain uses TRBV19 and TRBJ1-6; D is unclear. The CDR3 extends over 14 amino acids. V shed 3 bases and J shed 14 bases, with 17 bases lying between them. From germline, CDR1 is LNHDA and CDR2 SQIVND (reference sequence).

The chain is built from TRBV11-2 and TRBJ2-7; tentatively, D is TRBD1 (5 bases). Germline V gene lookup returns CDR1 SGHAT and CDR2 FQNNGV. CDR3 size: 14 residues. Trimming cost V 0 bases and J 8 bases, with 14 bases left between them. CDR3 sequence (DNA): TGTGCCAGCAGCTTAGACAGGACACGAACCAAGCAGTACTTC. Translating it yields CASSLDRTRTKQYF.

CDR3 amino acids: CSAWAATEAFF. The CDR3 nucleotides read TGCAGTGCCTGGGCAGCAACTGAAGCTTTCTTT. The J gene is TRBJ1-1, the V gene TRBV20-1; the D is unclear. The CDR3 runs 11 residues. Looked up from germline, CDR1 is DFQATT and CDR2 is SNEGSKA (reference sequence). V lost 6 bases to trimming and J lost 5 bases, with 10 bases between them.